This T cell receptor (beta chain) is from a study of CD8 T cells in ankylosing spondylitis. TCRdb reprocessed the 5' RACE reads via MiXCR and lists one record per CDR3 protein. The profile shows roughly 200,000 distinct CDR3 sequences, about 13% of them singletons. Trimming took 2 bases from V and 8 from J, leaving 13 bases between them. The CDR3 is 14 residues long. CDR1 and CDR2 (germline): SGHAT, FQNNGV. This clonotype turned up a few times. The sequencing sample was made of blood, either unsorted or a sorted T cell fraction (not recorded which). The receptor comes from a male donor with ankylosing spondylitis or in good health (not recorded which). V usage is TRBV11-2 and J usage is TRBJ2-1, with a tentative D call TRBD2 (5 bases). CDR3 sequence (DNA): TGTGCCAGCAGCTTAAGGCTAGCAATAGATGAGCAGTTCTTC. This encodes CASSLRLAIDEQFF. Drawing the rest from reference TRBV11-2 and TRBJ2-1, the complete variable domain is EAGVAQSPRYKIIEKRQSVAFWCNPISGHATLYWYQQILGQGPKLLIQFQNNGVVDDSQLPKDRFSAERLKGVDSTLKIQPAKLEDSAVYLCASSLRLAIDEQFFGPGTRLTVL.